Listed here is a single T cell receptor beta chain. The CDR3 runs to 13 residues. V lost 5 bases to trimming and J lost 5 bases, with 10 bases between them. Germline CDR1 SSHAT, CDR2 FNYEAQ (reference sequence). The repertoire was sequenced with immunoSEQ multiplex PCR; TCRdb's copy has only in-frame clones and lacks some. The sample has roughly 56,000 clones, just under 95% seen once. The data were taken from a study of cytomegalovirus exposure and HLA in healthy donors. Study overall: The same platform as the 650 to 700 first-cohort repertoires was used for the 95 to 150 validation repertoires, a later analysis reported.

Specimen: PBMCs. This sequence originates from a man in his late teens or twenties in good health and CMV-seronegative. The chain joins TRBV7-7 to TRBJ2-1, with D maybe TRBD2 (6 bases). The CDR3 sequence is CASSRDFHNEQFF. CDR3 nucleotides: TGTGCCAGCAGCCGGGACTTTCACAATGAGCAGTTCTTC.